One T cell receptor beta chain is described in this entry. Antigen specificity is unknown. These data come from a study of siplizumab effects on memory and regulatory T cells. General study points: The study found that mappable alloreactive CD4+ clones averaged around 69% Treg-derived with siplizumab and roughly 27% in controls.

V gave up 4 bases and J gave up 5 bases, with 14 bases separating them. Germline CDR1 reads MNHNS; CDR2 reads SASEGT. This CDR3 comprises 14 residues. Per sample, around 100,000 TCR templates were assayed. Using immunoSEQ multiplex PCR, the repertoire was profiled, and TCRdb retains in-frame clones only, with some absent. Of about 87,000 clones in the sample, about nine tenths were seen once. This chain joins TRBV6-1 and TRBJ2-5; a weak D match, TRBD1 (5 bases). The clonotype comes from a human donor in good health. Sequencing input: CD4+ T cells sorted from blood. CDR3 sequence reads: CASSGLRDRETQYF. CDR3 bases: TGTGCCAGCAGTGGCCTCAGGGATCGGGAGACCCAGTACTTC.